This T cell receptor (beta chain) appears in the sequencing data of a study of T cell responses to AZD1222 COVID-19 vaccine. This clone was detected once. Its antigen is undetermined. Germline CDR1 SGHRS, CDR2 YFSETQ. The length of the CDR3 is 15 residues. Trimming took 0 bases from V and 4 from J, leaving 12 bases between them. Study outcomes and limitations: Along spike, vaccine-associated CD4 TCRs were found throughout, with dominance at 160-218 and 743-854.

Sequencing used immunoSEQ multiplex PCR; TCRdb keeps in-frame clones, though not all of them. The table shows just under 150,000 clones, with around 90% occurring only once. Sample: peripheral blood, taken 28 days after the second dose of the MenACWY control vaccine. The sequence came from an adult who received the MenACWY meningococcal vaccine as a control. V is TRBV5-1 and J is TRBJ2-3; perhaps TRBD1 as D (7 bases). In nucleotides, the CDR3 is TGCGCCAGCAGCTTGGCCAGGGGGGAAGCAGATACGCAGTATTTT. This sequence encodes CASSLARGEADTQYF.